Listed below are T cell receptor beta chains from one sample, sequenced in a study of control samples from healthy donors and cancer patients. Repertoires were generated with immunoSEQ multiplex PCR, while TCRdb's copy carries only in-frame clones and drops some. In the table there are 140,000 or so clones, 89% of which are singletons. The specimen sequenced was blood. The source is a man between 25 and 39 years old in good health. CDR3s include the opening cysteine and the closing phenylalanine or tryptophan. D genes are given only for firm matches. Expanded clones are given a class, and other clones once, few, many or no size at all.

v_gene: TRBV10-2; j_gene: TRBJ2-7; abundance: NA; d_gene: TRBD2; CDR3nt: TGCGCCAGCAGTGGCGGGGGTTCCTACGAGCAGTACTTC; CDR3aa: CASSGGGSYEQYF
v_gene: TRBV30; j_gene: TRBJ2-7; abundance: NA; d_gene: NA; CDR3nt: TGTGCCTGGAGTGTAAAGGGATCCTACGAGCAGTACTTC; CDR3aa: CAWSVKGSYEQYF
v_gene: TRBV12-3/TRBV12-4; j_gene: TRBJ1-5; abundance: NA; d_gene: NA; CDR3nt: TGTGCCAGCAGAGAAAGCAATCAGCCCCAGCATTTT; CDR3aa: CASRESNQPQHF
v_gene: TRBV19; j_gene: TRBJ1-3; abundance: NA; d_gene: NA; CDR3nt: TGTGCCAGTAGTATCAGGGCCCACTCTGGAAACACCATATATTTT; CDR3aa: CASSIRAHSGNTIYF
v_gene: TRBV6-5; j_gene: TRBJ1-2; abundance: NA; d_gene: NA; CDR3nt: TGTGCCAGCAAAGCGGGGGAAGTCTATGGCTACACCTTC; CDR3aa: CASKAGEVYGYTF
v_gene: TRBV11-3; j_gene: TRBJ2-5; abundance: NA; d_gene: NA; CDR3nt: TGTGCCAGCAGCTTAGGGGTGGAGACCCAGTACTTC; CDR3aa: CASSLGVETQYF
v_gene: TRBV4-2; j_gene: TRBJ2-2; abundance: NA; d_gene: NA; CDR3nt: TGTGCCAGCAGCCGGGAGCGGACCGGGGAGCTGCTTTTT; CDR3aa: CASSRERTGELLF
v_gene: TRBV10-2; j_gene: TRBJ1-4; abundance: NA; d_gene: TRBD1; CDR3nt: TGCGCCAGCAGTCCCACAGGGGTCGCTAATGAAAAACTGTTTTTT; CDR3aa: CASSPTGVANEKLFF
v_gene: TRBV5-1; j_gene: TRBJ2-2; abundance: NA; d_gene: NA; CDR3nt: TGCGCCAGCAGCTTGCTTCCCAACACCGGGGAGCTGTTTTTT; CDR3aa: CASSLLPNTGELFF
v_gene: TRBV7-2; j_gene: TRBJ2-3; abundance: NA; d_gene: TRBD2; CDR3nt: TGTGCCAGCAGCTTGCGGGAGGCTAGCACAGATACGCAGTATTTT; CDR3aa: CASSLREASTDTQYF
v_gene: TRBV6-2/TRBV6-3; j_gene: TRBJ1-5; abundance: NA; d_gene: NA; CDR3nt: TGTGCCAGCAGTTACGGAATTGGGGGCTATCAGCCCCAGCATTTT; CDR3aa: CASSYGIGGYQPQHF
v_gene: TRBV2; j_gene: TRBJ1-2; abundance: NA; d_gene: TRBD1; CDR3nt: TGTGCCAGCAGTTGGGACAGCGGGGAATGGTATGGCTACACCTTC; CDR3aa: CASSWDSGEWYGYTF
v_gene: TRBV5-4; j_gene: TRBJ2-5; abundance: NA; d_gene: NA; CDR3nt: TGTGCCAGCAGCGGGGGGGCCGAAGAGACCCAGTACTTC; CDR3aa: CASSGGAEETQYF
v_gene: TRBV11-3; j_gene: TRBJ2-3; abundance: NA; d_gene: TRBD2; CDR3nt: TGTGCCAGCAGTCGAAGGACTAGCGGCACAGATACGCAGTATTTT; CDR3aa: CASSRRTSGTDTQYF
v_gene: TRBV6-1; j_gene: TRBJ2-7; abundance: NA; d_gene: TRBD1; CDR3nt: TGTGCCAGCAGTGAAGCGCCGGGACAGGGTTACGAGCAGTACTTC; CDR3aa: CASSEAPGQGYEQYF
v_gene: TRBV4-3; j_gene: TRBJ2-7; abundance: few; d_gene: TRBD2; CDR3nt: TGCGCCAGCAGCCATAGACTAGCGGACTACGAGCAGTACTTC; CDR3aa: CASSHRLADYEQYF
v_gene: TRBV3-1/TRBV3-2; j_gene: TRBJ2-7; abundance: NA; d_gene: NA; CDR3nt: TGTGCCAGCAGCCAGACCTCCGCGGGCGAGCAGTACTTC; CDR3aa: CASSQTSAGEQYF
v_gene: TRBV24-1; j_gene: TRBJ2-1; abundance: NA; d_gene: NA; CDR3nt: TGTGCCACCAGTGTTGTGGGGGGCATGTACAATGAGCAGTTCTTC; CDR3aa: CATSVVGGMYNEQFF
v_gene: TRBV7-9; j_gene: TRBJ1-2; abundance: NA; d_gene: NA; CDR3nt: TGTGCCAGCAGCTTATTGGGCAGGGAGGCTTATGGCTACACCTTC; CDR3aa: CASSLLGREAYGYTF
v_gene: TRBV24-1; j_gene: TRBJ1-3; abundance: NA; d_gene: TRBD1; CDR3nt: TGTGCCACCAGTGATTCGCGGGACAGGGGAGTAGGAGGAAACACCATATATTTT; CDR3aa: CATSDSRDRGVGGNTIYF
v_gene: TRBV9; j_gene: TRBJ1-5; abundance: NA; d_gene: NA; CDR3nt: TGTGCCAGCAGCCAAAAAGGCGAGGGAATTCAGCCCCAGCATTTT; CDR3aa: CASSQKGEGIQPQHF
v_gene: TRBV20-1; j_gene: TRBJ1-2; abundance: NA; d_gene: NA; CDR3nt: TGCAGTGCTGCCCGTGAGGGTAACACCTTC; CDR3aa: CSAAREGNTF
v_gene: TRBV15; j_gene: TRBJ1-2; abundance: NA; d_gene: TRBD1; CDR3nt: TGTGCCACCAGCGAAGCGACAGGGGGTTTTAACTATGGCTACACCTTC; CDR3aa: CATSEATGGFNYGYTF
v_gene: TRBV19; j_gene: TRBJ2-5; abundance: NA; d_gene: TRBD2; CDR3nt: TGTGCCAGTAGTATAGGGGGACTAGCGGGAGGGCAGGAGACCCAGTACTTC; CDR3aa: CASSIGGLAGGQETQYF
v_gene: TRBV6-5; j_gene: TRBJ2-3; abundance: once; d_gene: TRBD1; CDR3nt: TGTGCCAGCAGTTCACAGGGGAACCCAGATACGCAGTATTTT; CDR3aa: CASSSQGNPDTQYF
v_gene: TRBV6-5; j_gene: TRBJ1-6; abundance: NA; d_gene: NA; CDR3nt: TGTGCCAGCTTGAGCTCCTATAATTCACCCCTCCACTTT; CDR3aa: CASLSSYNSPLHF
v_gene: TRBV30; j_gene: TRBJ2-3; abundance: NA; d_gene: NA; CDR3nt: TGTGCCTGGAGTATGTGGGAGGTGCCAGATACGCAGTATTTT; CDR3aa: CAWSMWEVPDTQYF
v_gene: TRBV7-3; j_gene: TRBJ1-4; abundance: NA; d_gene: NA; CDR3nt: TGTGCCAGCAGCTCACCAAGGGTGCCTGAAAAACTGTTTTTT; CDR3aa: CASSSPRVPEKLFF
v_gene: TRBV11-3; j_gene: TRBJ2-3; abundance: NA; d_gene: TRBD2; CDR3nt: TGTGCCAGCAGCTTAGAGGGCGGGAGCGCAGATACGCAGTATTTT; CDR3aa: CASSLEGGSADTQYF
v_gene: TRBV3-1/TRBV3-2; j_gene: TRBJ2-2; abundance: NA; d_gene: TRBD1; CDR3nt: TGTGCCAGCAGCCAAGTGGGGGTCAAGGGGGCCAACACCGGGGAGCTGTTTTTT; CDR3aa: CASSQVGVKGANTGELFF